This is a list of T cell receptor beta chains from one sample in a study of shared clonotypes between healthy human individuals. The repertoire was sequenced with immunoSEQ multiplex PCR; TCRdb's copy has only in-frame clones and lacks some. The sample contains 1.4 million to 1.5 million clones, around 97% of which appear only once. Specimen: naive CD4+ T cells sorted from blood. These receptors were collected from a young man in good health. The CDR3 runs from the conserved cysteine through the conserved F or W. A D gene is named only where the DNA matches it firmly. For some rows the clone size is stated as once, few or many, or as a class when expanded; others skip it.

TRBV7-3	NA	14	TRBD1	TRBJ2-5	TGTGCCAGCAGCCCTTCAAACAGGGGAGAGACCCAGTACTTC	CASSPSNRGETQYF
TRBV28	NA	16	TRBD1	TRBJ2-7	TGTGCCAGCAGACCCCCGACAGGGGGGGCCTCCTACGAGCAGTACTTC	CASRPPTGGASYEQYF
TRBV7-9	NA	19	TRBD2	TRBJ2-3	TGTGCCAGCAGCTATTACGTGGGCACTAGCGGGAGGATTGCAGATACGCAGTATTTT	CASSYYVGTSGRIADTQYF
TRBV7-3	NA	13	TRBD2	TRBJ2-5	TGTGCCAGCAGCTTCGGGGAGGGAGAGACCCAGTACTTC	CASSFGEGETQYF
TRBV5-1	NA	15	TRBD2	TRBJ2-7	TGCGCCAGCAGCTTGGCCGCGGGAGGGCCGAGCGAGCAGTACTTC	CASSLAAGGPSEQYF
TRBV28	NA	15	TRBD1	TRBJ1-3	TGTGCCAGCAGACGGACAGGGGGCTCTGGAAACACCATATATTTT	CASRRTGGSGNTIYF
TRBV5-5	NA	19	TRBD1	TRBJ1-2	TGTGCCAGCAGCTCACCCCTACCGGGACAGATTCGAGCTAACTATGGCTACACCTTC	CASSSPLPGQIRANYGYTF
TRBV6-5	NA	15	TRBD1	TRBJ1-3	TGTGCCAGCAGTTTATGGACAGGGGAAGGAAACACCATATATTTT	CASSLWTGEGNTIYF
TRBV7-6	NA	15	NA	TRBJ2-3	TGTGCCAGCAGCAACCCGGGATCCGACACAGATACGCAGTATTTT	CASSNPGSDTDTQYF
TRBV9	NA	14	NA	TRBJ2-3	TGTGCCAGCAGCGTAGCGACTGGGGTGGATACGCAGTATTTT	CASSVATGVDTQYF
TRBV11-2	NA	13	TRBD1	TRBJ2-7	TGTGCCAGCAGCCGGGACAGGGGCCACGAGCAGTACTTC	CASSRDRGHEQYF
TRBV10-2	NA	14	NA	TRBJ1-1	TGCGCCAGCAGCTTAGGCAGGGGATCTTCTGAAGCTTTCTTT	CASSLGRGSSEAFF
TRBV19	once	13	NA	TRBJ2-2	TGTGCCAGGAACCTAGGGTTTCCCGGGGAGCTGTTTTTT	CARNLGFPGELFF
TRBV7-3	NA	15	TRBD2	TRBJ2-1	TGTGCCAGCAGCTTAACACGGGAGGGCTACAATGAGCAGTTCTTC	CASSLTREGYNEQFF
TRBV9	NA	15	NA	TRBJ2-1	TGTGCCAGCAGCGTAGGGACCCCCACCTACAATGAGCAGTTCTTC	CASSVGTPTYNEQFF
TRBV9	once	15	TRBD1	TRBJ1-2	TGTGCCAGCAGCACAGGGACAGGGGGGGACTATGGCTACACCTTC	CASSTGTGGDYGYTF
TRBV5-8	NA	17	NA	TRBJ1-1	TGTGCCAGCAGCCGAACACGGAGTTGGATCTCGAACACTGAAGCTTTCTTT	CASSRTRSWISNTEAFF
TRBV23-1	NA	14	NA	TRBJ2-1	TGCGCCAGCAGTCAACCGGGAGCCTACAATGAGCAGTTCTTC	CASSQPGAYNEQFF
TRBV6-1	NA	16	TRBD2	TRBJ2-7	TGTGCCAGCAGTGCCACTAGCGGGAGGGCGTCGAACGAGCAGTACTTC	CASSATSGRASNEQYF
TRBV9	NA	17	NA	TRBJ1-2	TGTGCCAGCAGCGTAGGGGGATACTGGGGGAAGAACTATGGCTACACCTTC	CASSVGGYWGKNYGYTF
TRBV7-6	once	15	TRBD2	TRBJ2-5	TGTGCCAGCCGTCAAGCGGGAGGGATTGCGGAGACCCAGTACTTC	CASRQAGGIAETQYF
TRBV29-1	NA	12	NA	TRBJ1-2	TGCAGCGTGGACGGCCCTAGCTATGGCTACACCTTC	CSVDGPSYGYTF
TRBV7-9	NA	14	NA	TRBJ2-5	TGTGCCAGCCAATCCGGGGCAAAAAAAGAGACCCAGTACTTC	CASQSGAKKETQYF
TRBV18	NA	16	TRBD1	TRBJ1-2	TGTGCCAGCTCACCACCCCAGGGACAGTGGAACTATGGCTACACCTTC	CASSPPQGQWNYGYTF
TRBV11-2	NA	13	NA	TRBJ1-1	TGTGCCAGCAGCTTCAACGGATACACTGAAGCTTTCTTT	CASSFNGYTEAFF
TRBV11-3	NA	15	TRBD1	TRBJ2-3	TGTGCCAGCGGACCGGGACAGGGGGCAGCAGATACGCAGTATTTT	CASGPGQGAADTQYF
TRBV4-2	once	16	TRBD2	TRBJ2-2	TGTGCCAGCAGCCAAGAGCTAGCGGGGGTGAGGGGGGAGCTGTTTTTT	CASSQELAGVRGELFF
TRBV27	NA	17	TRBD1	TRBJ2-6	TGTGCCAGCAGTGCTTGGACAGGGGGCTCTGGGGCCAACGTCCTGACTTTC	CASSAWTGGSGANVLTF
TRBV7-2	NA	16	NA	TRBJ2-1	TGTGCCAGCAGCTTAGTAATGGGGAGCTCCTACAATGAGCAGTTCTTC	CASSLVMGSSYNEQFF
TRBV25-1	NA	18	NA	TRBJ2-1	TGTGCCAGCAGTGACAGACGGGGGACTGGGGATCGTTACAATGAGCAGTTCTTC	CASSDRRGTGDRYNEQFF
TRBV6-6	NA	14	TRBD1	TRBJ2-7	TGTGCCAGCAGAACCGGGACAGGGACCTACGAGCAGTACTTC	CASRTGTGTYEQYF
TRBV19	NA	13	NA	TRBJ1-1	TGTGCCAGTAGCCCGGGGCCGAACACTGAAGCTTTCTTT	CASSPGPNTEAFF
TRBV6-1	NA	12	NA	TRBJ1-1	TGTGCCAGCAGGGTGGGGAGCACTGAAGCTTTCTTT	CASRVGSTEAFF